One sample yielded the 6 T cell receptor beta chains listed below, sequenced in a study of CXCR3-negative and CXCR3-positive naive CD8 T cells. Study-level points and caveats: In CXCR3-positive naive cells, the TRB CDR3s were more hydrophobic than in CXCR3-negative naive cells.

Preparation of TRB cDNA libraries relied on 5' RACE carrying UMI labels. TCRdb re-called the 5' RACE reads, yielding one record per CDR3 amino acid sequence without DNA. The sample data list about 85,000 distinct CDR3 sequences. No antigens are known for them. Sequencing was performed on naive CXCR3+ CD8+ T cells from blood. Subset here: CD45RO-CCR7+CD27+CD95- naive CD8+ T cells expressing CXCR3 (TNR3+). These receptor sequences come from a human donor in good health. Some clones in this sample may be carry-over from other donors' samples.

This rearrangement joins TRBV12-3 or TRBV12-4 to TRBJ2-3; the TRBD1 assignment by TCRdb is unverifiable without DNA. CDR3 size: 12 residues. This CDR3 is CASSQGRDTQYF.

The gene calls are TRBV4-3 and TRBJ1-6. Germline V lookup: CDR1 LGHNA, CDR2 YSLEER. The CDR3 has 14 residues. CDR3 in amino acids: CASSQEILDSPLHF.

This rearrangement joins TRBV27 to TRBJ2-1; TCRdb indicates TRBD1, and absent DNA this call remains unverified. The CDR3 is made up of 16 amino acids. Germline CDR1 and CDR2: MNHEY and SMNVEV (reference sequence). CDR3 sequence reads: CASSLIGGQGIGEQFF.

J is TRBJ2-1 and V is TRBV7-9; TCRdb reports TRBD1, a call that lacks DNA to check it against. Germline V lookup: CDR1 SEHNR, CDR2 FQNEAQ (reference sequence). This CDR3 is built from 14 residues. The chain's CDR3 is CASSPPREDNEQFF.

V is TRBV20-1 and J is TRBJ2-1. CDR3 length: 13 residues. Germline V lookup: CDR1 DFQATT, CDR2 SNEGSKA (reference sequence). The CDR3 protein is CSARAGFYNEQFF.

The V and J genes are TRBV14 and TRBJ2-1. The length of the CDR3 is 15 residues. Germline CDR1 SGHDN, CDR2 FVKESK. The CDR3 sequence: CASSRKVGSWSEQFF. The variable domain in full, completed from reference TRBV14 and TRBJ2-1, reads EAGVTQFPSHSVIEKGQTVTLRCDPISGHDNLYWYRRVMGKEIKFLLHFVKESKQDESGMPNNRFLAERTGGTYSTLKVQPAELEDSGVYFCASSRKVGSWSEQFFGPGTRLTVL.